This is a list of T cell receptor beta chains from one sample in a study of CD8 T cells in ankylosing spondylitis. TCRdb ran MiXCR on the 5' RACE reads and lists one entry per CDR3 protein. The sample yields some 800,000 distinct CDR3 sequences, roughly 10% seen once. Sequencing was done on a sample of blood, either unsorted or a sorted T cell fraction (not recorded which). These receptors were obtained from a male donor with ankylosing spondylitis. The CDR3 runs from the conserved cysteine through the conserved F or W. Fields, in order: V gene, clone size, J gene, D gene, CDR3 DNA, CDR3 protein. The D gene is left open where the match is weak. Size is omitted from some rows. Given values are once, few, many or a class for expanded clones.

v_gene: TRBV2
abundance: few
j_gene: TRBJ2-7
d_gene: TRBD2
CDR3nt: TGTGCCAGCATCTCACTCGGCTTACTAGCGGGGGGCCTCTCCTACGAGCAGTACTTC
CDR3aa: CASISLGLLAGGLSYEQYF

v_gene: TRBV7-2
abundance: few
j_gene: TRBJ1-6
d_gene: .
CDR3nt: TGTGCCAGCAGCTTAGATCGGAGGGCTGATTCACCCCTCCACTTT
CDR3aa: CASSLDRRADSPLHF

v_gene: TRBV24-1
abundance: many
j_gene: TRBJ2-1
d_gene: .
CDR3nt: TGTGCCACCAGTGCCAATTCCGATGAGCAGTTCTTC
CDR3aa: CATSANSDEQFF

v_gene: TRBV6-5
abundance: .
j_gene: TRBJ2-2
d_gene: .
CDR3nt: TGTGCCAGCAGTTGGGCCGAAAACACCGGGGAGCTGTTTTTT
CDR3aa: CASSWAENTGELFF

v_gene: TRBV28
abundance: few
j_gene: TRBJ2-5
d_gene: TRBD1
CDR3nt: TGTGCCACCCTATTAGCAGGGACAGCATACCAAGAGACCCAGTACTTC
CDR3aa: CATLLAGTAYQETQYF

v_gene: TRBV15
abundance: many
j_gene: TRBJ1-1
d_gene: .
CDR3nt: TGTGCCACCAGCGGCAGGGTTACTGAAGCTTTCTTT
CDR3aa: CATSGRVTEAFF

v_gene: TRBV15
abundance: .
j_gene: TRBJ2-7
d_gene: .
CDR3nt: TGTGCCACCAGCCGAAGCCGGGACTTCTCCTACGAGCAGTACTTC
CDR3aa: CATSRSRDFSYEQYF

v_gene: TRBV10-3
abundance: few
j_gene: TRBJ2-7
d_gene: TRBD1
CDR3nt: TGTGCCATCAGGGGGACAGGGTCCATTCACGAGCAGTACTTC
CDR3aa: CAIRGTGSIHEQYF

v_gene: TRBV20-1
abundance: .
j_gene: TRBJ1-4
d_gene: .
CDR3nt: TGCAGTGCTAGGACGTCCGCACTGTTTTTT
CDR3aa: CSARTSALFF

v_gene: TRBV6-1
abundance: few
j_gene: TRBJ2-7
d_gene: .
CDR3nt: TGTGCCAGCAGTGAATGGAGGGGGCGGAACGTCCACGAGCAGTACTTC
CDR3aa: CASSEWRGRNVHEQYF

v_gene: TRBV11-2
abundance: .
j_gene: TRBJ1-1
d_gene: .
CDR3nt: TGTGCCAGCAGCTCGAGGTGGGAAGAGCGAGGGGCTTTCTTT
CDR3aa: CASSSRWEERGAFF

v_gene: TRBV20-1
abundance: .
j_gene: TRBJ2-3
d_gene: TRBD2
CDR3nt: TGCAGTGCCCGGGCGGCTAGCGGGAGGCCCACAGATACGCAGTATTTT
CDR3aa: CSARAASGRPTDTQYF

v_gene: TRBV27
abundance: many
j_gene: TRBJ2-2
d_gene: TRBD1
CDR3nt: TGTGCCAGCAGTCGGACAGGAGGTAGCGCCAACACCGGGGAGCTGTTTTTT
CDR3aa: CASSRTGGSANTGELFF

v_gene: TRBV6-1
abundance: few
j_gene: TRBJ1-4
d_gene: TRBD1
CDR3nt: TGTGCCAGCAGTCGCTCCGGGACAGGGGTTGAAAAACTGTTTTTT
CDR3aa: CASSRSGTGVEKLFF

v_gene: TRBV24-1
abundance: few
j_gene: TRBJ2-2
d_gene: TRBD1
CDR3nt: TGTGCCACCAGTGACCGGACAGGGGGGAAAGTAGGGGAGCTGTTTTTT
CDR3aa: CATSDRTGGKVGELFF

v_gene: TRBV6-2/TRBV6-3
abundance: .
j_gene: TRBJ1-1
d_gene: TRBD1
CDR3nt: TGTGCCAGCAGGATCTACCGACAGGGCTACACTGAAGCTTTCTTT
CDR3aa: CASRIYRQGYTEAFF

v_gene: TRBV29-1
abundance: .
j_gene: TRBJ2-5
d_gene: .
CDR3nt: TGCAGCGTGACGGATGGGGAAGAGACCCAGTACTTC
CDR3aa: CSVTDGEETQYF

v_gene: TRBV20-1
abundance: .
j_gene: TRBJ2-1
d_gene: TRBD2
CDR3nt: TGCAGTATTAGCGGGGGAGCCTACAATGAGCAGTTCTTC
CDR3aa: CSISGGAYNEQFF

v_gene: TRBV15
abundance: few
j_gene: TRBJ2-2
d_gene: .
CDR3nt: TGTGCCACCAGCAGAGATTTAGGTAGCGGCGCGAACACCGGGGAGCTGTTTTTT
CDR3aa: CATSRDLGSGANTGELFF

v_gene: TRBV14
abundance: .
j_gene: TRBJ1-1
d_gene: .
CDR3nt: TGTGCCAGCAGCCTAAGGGAGGGAACGGGGAACACTGAAGCTTTCTTT
CDR3aa: CASSLREGTGNTEAFF

v_gene: TRBV5-1
abundance: .
j_gene: TRBJ2-1
d_gene: TRBD2
CDR3nt: TGCGCCAGCAGCAGCCGAAAGGGACTAGCGGGAGCCCATGAGCAGTTCTTC
CDR3aa: CASSSRKGLAGAHEQFF

v_gene: TRBV6-1
abundance: few
j_gene: TRBJ1-1
d_gene: .
CDR3nt: TGTGCCGGGAGAAGGGGTCAGGGTGACACTGAAGCTTTCTTT
CDR3aa: CAGRRGQGDTEAFF

v_gene: TRBV15
abundance: few
j_gene: TRBJ2-2
d_gene: .
CDR3nt: TGTGCCACCAGCAGAGAGCTCCTTTGGAACACCGGGGAGCTGTTTTTT
CDR3aa: CATSRELLWNTGELFF

v_gene: TRBV6-1
abundance: .
j_gene: TRBJ2-7
d_gene: TRBD2
CDR3nt: TGTGCCAGCTCCTTCGTAGCGGGGCCCCACGAGCAGTACTTC
CDR3aa: CASSFVAGPHEQYF

v_gene: TRBV20-1
abundance: few
j_gene: TRBJ2-7
d_gene: TRBD2
CDR3nt: TGCAGTGCCCAGGGACTAGCGGTTCGAAACGAGCAGTACTTC
CDR3aa: CSAQGLAVRNEQYF

v_gene: TRBV20-1
abundance: many
j_gene: TRBJ2-1
d_gene: .
CDR3nt: TGCAGTGCTTTCTCAGAGAGGCGGAATGAGCAGTTCTTC
CDR3aa: CSAFSERRNEQFF

v_gene: TRBV29-1
abundance: .
j_gene: TRBJ2-7
d_gene: TRBD1
CDR3nt: TGCAGCGCCAGGACAGGGAGCTCCTACGAGCAGTACTTC
CDR3aa: CSARTGSSYEQYF

v_gene: TRBV20-1
abundance: many
j_gene: TRBJ2-7
d_gene: TRBD1
CDR3nt: TGCAGTGCTAGTCCCTGGGACAGGGGCTACGAGCAGTACTTC
CDR3aa: CSASPWDRGYEQYF

v_gene: TRBV7-9
abundance: few
j_gene: TRBJ2-7
d_gene: TRBD2
CDR3nt: TGTGCCAGCAGCTTCACTAGCGGAGTCGAGCAGTACTTC
CDR3aa: CASSFTSGVEQYF

v_gene: TRBV19
abundance: few
j_gene: TRBJ1-1
d_gene: .
CDR3nt: TGTGCCAGTAGTCGGCGACTCTTTAACACTGAAGCTTTCTTT
CDR3aa: CASSRRLFNTEAFF

v_gene: TRBV29-1
abundance: many
j_gene: TRBJ1-2
d_gene: .
CDR3nt: TGCAGCACCCGACAGAATGGGCGGAACTATGGCTACACCTTC
CDR3aa: CSTRQNGRNYGYTF

v_gene: TRBV20-1
abundance: few
j_gene: TRBJ2-7
d_gene: TRBD2
CDR3nt: TGCAGTGCTAGACTAGCGGGGCAGGGCGAGCAGTACTTC
CDR3aa: CSARLAGQGEQYF

v_gene: TRBV12-3/TRBV12-4
abundance: .
j_gene: TRBJ2-7
d_gene: .
CDR3nt: TGTGCCAGCAGGCCAATTACAGGGCTCGAACAGTACTTC
CDR3aa: CASRPITGLEQYF

v_gene: TRBV18
abundance: .
j_gene: TRBJ2-2
d_gene: .
CDR3nt: TGTGCCAGCTCACCCGGGACCCCTGGGATACGGCTGTTTTTT
CDR3aa: CASSPGTPGIRLFF

v_gene: TRBV20-1
abundance: few
j_gene: TRBJ2-7
d_gene: .
CDR3nt: TGCAGTGCTCCCTACCGACTAGACCTCTCCTACGAGCAGTACTTC
CDR3aa: CSAPYRLDLSYEQYF

v_gene: TRBV18
abundance: once
j_gene: TRBJ1-1
d_gene: TRBD1
CDR3nt: TGTGCCAGCTCACCATACAGGGCCCCCAGGGGGACTGAAGCTTTCTTT
CDR3aa: CASSPYRAPRGTEAFF

v_gene: TRBV20-1
abundance: .
j_gene: TRBJ2-5
d_gene: TRBD2
CDR3nt: TGCAGTGCTCCTAGCGGGGGGGAGACCCAGTACTTC
CDR3aa: CSAPSGGETQYF

v_gene: TRBV12-3/TRBV12-4
abundance: .
j_gene: TRBJ1-2
d_gene: .
CDR3nt: TGTGCCAGCAGTTTATCCCGATCGAGCGGCTACACCTTC
CDR3aa: CASSLSRSSGYTF

v_gene: TRBV7-9
abundance: many
j_gene: TRBJ2-7
d_gene: .
CDR3nt: TGTGCCAGCAGCTTCTCGACGGGGGAGCAGTACTTC
CDR3aa: CASSFSTGEQYF

v_gene: TRBV5-1
abundance: .
j_gene: TRBJ2-7
d_gene: TRBD1
CDR3nt: TGCGCCAGCAACCCCCTGGGACAGGGAAACGACGAGCAGTACTTC
CDR3aa: CASNPLGQGNDEQYF

v_gene: TRBV7-3
abundance: many
j_gene: TRBJ1-2
d_gene: .
CDR3nt: TGTGCCAGCAGCTTAATGCGCGGGGTCTATGGCTACACCTTC
CDR3aa: CASSLMRGVYGYTF

v_gene: TRBV5-1
abundance: .
j_gene: TRBJ1-3
d_gene: .
CDR3nt: TGCGCCAGCAGCTTGCTGGGCCTCTCTGGAAACACCATATATTTT
CDR3aa: CASSLLGLSGNTIYF

v_gene: TRBV18
abundance: .
j_gene: TRBJ1-6
d_gene: .
CDR3nt: TGTGCCAGCTCGGCAGGGACCGTGGGTAATTCACCCCTCCACTTT
CDR3aa: CASSAGTVGNSPLHF

v_gene: TRBV6-1
abundance: .
j_gene: TRBJ1-4
d_gene: TRBD1
CDR3nt: TGTGCCAGCAGTGACCACAGGGGTCAAGCTGAAAAACTGTTTTTT
CDR3aa: CASSDHRGQAEKLFF

v_gene: TRBV20-1
abundance: .
j_gene: TRBJ1-1
d_gene: .
CDR3nt: TGCAGTGCCCCGGGCGGGACTGAAGCTTTCTTT
CDR3aa: CSAPGGTEAFF

v_gene: TRBV20-1
abundance: .
j_gene: TRBJ2-1
d_gene: .
CDR3nt: TGCAGTGCTAGAGCTGGGGGCGGGGCGGGAGCTTACAATGAGCAGTTCTTC
CDR3aa: CSARAGGGAGAYNEQFF

v_gene: TRBV6-1
abundance: .
j_gene: TRBJ2-1
d_gene: TRBD1
CDR3nt: TGTGCCAGCAGGGAACGGGGACAGGGAACACCGAGCTCCTACAATGAGCAGTTCTTC
CDR3aa: CASRERGQGTPSSYNEQFF

v_gene: TRBV20-1
abundance: many
j_gene: TRBJ2-1
d_gene: .
CDR3nt: TGCAGTGCCCGAGAGGACGGCCCTGACTCCTACAATGAGCAGTTCTTC
CDR3aa: CSAREDGPDSYNEQFF

v_gene: TRBV20-1
abundance: .
j_gene: TRBJ2-5
d_gene: .
CDR3nt: TGCAGTGCTGTTTCAGGGGAGACCCAGTACTTC
CDR3aa: CSAVSGETQYF

v_gene: TRBV5-1
abundance: few
j_gene: TRBJ2-1
d_gene: .
CDR3nt: TGCGCCAGCAGCTCCCGACTGGGGGAGAATGAGCAGTTCTTC
CDR3aa: CASSSRLGENEQFF

v_gene: TRBV29-1
abundance: many
j_gene: TRBJ2-7
d_gene: .
CDR3nt: TGCAGCGTGTGGACCACCTACGAGCAGTACTTC
CDR3aa: CSVWTTYEQYF

v_gene: TRBV5-1
abundance: few
j_gene: TRBJ2-1
d_gene: .
CDR3nt: TGCGCCAGCAGGGGCCTCAATTTACACAATGAGCAGTTCTTC
CDR3aa: CASRGLNLHNEQFF

v_gene: TRBV19
abundance: .
j_gene: TRBJ1-1
d_gene: .
CDR3nt: TGTGCCAGTAGTAGAACGCCCGCCGGGGGAGCTTTCTTT
CDR3aa: CASSRTPAGGAFF